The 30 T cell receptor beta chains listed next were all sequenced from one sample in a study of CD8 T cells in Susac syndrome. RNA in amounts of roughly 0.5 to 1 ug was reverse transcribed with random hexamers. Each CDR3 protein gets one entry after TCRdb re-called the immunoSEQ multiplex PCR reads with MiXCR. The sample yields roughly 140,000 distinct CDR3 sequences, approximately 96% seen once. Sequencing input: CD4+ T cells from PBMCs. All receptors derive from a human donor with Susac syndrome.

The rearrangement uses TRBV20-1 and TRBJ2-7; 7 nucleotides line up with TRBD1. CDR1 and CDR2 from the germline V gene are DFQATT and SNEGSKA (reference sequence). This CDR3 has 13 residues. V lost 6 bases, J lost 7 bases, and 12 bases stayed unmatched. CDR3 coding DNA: TGCAGTGCCCACATGAGGGGGCGATGGGAGCAGTACTTC. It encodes CSAHMRGRWEQYF.

The CDR3 DNA reads TGTGCCAGCAGTCCTTACAGGGACCCCGACACTGAAGCTTTCTTT. Protein: CASSPYRDPDTEAFF. The rearrangement joins TRBV6-2 or TRBV6-3 to TRBJ1-1; possible D gene TRBD1, 6 bases. V shed 5 bases and J shed 3 bases, with 16 bases lying between them. Looked up from germline, CDR1 is MNHEY and CDR2 is SVGEGT. CDR3 length equals 15 residues.

CDR3 in amino acids: CATSDSGTSRYNEQFF. DNA of the CDR3: TGTGCCACCAGTGATTCCGGAACTAGCCGCTACAATGAGCAGTTCTTC. The genes are TRBV24-1 and TRBJ2-1; maybe TRBD2 (6 bases). The CDR3 sequence is 16 residues long. Trimming removed 2 bases at V and 3 bases at J, with 13 bases between. The V gene's germline CDR1 is KGHDR and CDR2 SFDVKD.

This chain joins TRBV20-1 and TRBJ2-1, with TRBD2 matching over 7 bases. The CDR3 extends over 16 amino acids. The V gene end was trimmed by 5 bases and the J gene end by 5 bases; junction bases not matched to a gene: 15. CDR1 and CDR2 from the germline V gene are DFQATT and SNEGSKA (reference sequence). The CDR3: CSAVNPGPSGDNEQFF. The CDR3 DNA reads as TGCAGTGCTGTGAATCCCGGGCCTAGCGGCGACAATGAGCAGTTCTTC.

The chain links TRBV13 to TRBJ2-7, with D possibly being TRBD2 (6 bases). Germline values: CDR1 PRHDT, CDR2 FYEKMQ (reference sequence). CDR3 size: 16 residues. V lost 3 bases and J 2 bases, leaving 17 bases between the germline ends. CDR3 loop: CASSLGVGGQAYEQYF. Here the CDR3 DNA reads TGTGCCAGCAGCTTGGGTGTGGGGGGTCAGGCCTACGAGCAGTACTTC.

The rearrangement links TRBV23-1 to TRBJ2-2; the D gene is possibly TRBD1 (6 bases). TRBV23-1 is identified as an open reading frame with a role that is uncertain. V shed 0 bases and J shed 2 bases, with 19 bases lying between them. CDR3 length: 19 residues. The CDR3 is CASSQSTAGQNLNTGELFF. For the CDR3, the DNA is TGCGCCAGCAGTCAATCGACGGCCGGACAGAACCTTAACACCGGGGAGCTGTTTTTT.

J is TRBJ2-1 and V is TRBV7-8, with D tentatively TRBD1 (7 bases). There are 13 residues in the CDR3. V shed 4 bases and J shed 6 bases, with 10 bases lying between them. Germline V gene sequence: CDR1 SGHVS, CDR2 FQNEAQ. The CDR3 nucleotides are TGTGCCAGCAGCTCGCAGGGGGGCAATGAGCAGTTCTTC. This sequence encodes CASSSQGGNEQFF.

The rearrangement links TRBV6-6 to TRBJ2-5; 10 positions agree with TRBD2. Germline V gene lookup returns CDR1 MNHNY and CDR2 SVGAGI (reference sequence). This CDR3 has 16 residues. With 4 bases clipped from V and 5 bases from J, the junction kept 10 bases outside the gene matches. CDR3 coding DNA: TGTGCCAGCAGTTCGGAGCTAGCGGGGGTTCGGGAGACCCAGTACTTC. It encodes CASSSELAGVRETQYF.

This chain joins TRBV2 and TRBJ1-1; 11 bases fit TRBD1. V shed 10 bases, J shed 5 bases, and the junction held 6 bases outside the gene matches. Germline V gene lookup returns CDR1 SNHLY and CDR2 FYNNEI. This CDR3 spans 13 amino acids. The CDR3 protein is CATNGQGATEAFF. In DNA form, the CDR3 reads TGTGCCACCAACGGACAGGGGGCGACTGAAGCTTTCTTT.

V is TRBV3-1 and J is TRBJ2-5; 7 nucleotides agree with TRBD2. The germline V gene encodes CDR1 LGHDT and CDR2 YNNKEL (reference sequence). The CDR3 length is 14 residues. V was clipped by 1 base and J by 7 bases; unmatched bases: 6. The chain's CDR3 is CASSQGPGGGTQYF. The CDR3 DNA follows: TGTGCCAGCAGCCAAGGGCCGGGAGGAGGGACCCAGTACTTC.

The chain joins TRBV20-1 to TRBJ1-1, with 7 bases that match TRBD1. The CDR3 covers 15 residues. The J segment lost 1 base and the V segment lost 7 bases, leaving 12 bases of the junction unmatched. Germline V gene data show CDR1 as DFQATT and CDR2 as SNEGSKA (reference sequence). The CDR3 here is CSVSPPGQQNTEAFF. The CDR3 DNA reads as TGCAGTGTTTCCCCTCCGGGACAGCAGAACACTGAAGCTTTCTTT.

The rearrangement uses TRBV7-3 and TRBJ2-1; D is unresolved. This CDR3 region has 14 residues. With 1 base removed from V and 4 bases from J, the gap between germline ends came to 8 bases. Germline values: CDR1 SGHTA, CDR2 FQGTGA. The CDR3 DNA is TGTGCCAGCAGCTTAAAGGGCCCATACAATGAGCAGTTCTTC. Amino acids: CASSLKGPYNEQFF. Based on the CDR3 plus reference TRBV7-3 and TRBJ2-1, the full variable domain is GAGVSQTPSNKVTEKGKYVELRCDPISGHTALYWYRQSLGQGPEFLIYFQGTGAADDSGLPNDRFFAVRPEGSVSTLKIQRTERGDSAVYLCASSLKGPYNEQFFGPGTRLTVL.

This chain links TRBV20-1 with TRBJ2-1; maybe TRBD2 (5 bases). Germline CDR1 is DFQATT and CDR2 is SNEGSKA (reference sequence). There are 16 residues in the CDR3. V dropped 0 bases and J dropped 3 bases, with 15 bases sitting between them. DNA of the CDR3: TGCAGTGCTAGAGATCGTGAGGGAGCAAACTACAATGAGCAGTTCTTC. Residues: CSARDREGANYNEQFF.

The CDR3 region has the DNA TGTGCCAGCAGTCTGACAGGGGGCGCGACGGGCACTGAAGCTTTCTTT. Amino acid sequence: CASSLTGGATGTEAFF. The rearrangement links TRBV28 to TRBJ1-1; TRBD1 matches at 10 bases. Germline CDR1 MDHEN, CDR2 SYDVKM. Trimming took 5 bases from V and 4 from J; bases not matched to a gene: 10. The length of the CDR3 is 16 residues.

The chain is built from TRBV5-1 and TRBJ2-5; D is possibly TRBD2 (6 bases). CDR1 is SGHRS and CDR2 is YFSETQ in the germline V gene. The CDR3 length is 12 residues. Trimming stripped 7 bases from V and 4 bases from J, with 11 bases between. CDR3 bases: TGCGCCAGCCGGAGGGTGGGAGAGACCCAGTACTTC. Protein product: CASRRVGETQYF.

CDR3 sequence reads: CASSEDTSGRSYEQYF. As DNA, the CDR3 is TGTGCCAGCAGTGAAGACACTAGCGGGAGATCCTACGAGCAGTACTTC. This sequence joins TRBV25-1 and TRBJ2-7, with TRBD2 identical over 11 bases. This CDR3 contains 16 residues. CDR1 and CDR2 (germline): MGHDK, SYGVNS. The ends lost 2 bases at V and 1 base at J; junction bases unmatched: 4.

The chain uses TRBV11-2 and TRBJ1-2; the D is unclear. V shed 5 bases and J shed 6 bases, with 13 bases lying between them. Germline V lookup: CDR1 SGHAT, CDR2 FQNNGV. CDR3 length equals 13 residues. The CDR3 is CASSLKGYDGYTF. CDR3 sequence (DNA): TGTGCCAGCAGCCTAAAAGGATATGATGGCTACACCTTC. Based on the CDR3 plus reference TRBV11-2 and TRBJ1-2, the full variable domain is EAGVAQSPRYKIIEKRQSVAFWCNPISGHATLYWYQQILGQGPKLLIQFQNNGVVDDSQLPKDRFSAERLKGVDSTLKIQPAKLEDSAVYLCASSLKGYDGYTFGSGTRLTVV.

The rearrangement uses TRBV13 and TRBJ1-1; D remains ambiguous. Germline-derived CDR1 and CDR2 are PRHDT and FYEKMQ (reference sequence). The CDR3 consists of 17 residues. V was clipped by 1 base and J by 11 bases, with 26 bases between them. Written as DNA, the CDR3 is TGTGCCAGCAGCTTAGTTGATGTTGCGCAGGAGGTCTGGGAGGCTTTCTTT. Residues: CASSLVDVAQEVWEAFF.

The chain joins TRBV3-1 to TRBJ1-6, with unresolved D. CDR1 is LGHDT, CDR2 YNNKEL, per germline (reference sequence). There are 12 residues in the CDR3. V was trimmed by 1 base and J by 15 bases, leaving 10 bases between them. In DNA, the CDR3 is TGTGCCAGCAGCCAAGTCAATGACCTCCTCCACTTT. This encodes CASSQVNDLLHF.

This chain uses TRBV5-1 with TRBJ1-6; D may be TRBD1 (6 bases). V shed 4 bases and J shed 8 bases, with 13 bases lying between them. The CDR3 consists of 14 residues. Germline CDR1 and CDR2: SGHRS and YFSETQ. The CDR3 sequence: CASSEDSRYSPLHF. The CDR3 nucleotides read TGCGCCAGCAGCGAGGACAGTAGGTATTCACCCCTCCACTTT.

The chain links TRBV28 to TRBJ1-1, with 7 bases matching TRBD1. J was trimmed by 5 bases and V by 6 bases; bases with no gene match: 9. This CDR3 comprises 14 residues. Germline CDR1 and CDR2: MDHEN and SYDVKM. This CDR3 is CASREQGTRTEAFF. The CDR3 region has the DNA TGTGCCAGCAGGGAACAGGGGACGCGGACTGAAGCTTTCTTT.

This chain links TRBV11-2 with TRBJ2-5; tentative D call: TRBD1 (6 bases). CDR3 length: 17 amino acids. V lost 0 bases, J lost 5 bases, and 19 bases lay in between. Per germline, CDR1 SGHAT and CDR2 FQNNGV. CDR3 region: CASSLDPALTGMETQYF. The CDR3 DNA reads TGTGCCAGCAGCTTAGATCCCGCTCTAACAGGGATGGAGACCCAGTACTTC.

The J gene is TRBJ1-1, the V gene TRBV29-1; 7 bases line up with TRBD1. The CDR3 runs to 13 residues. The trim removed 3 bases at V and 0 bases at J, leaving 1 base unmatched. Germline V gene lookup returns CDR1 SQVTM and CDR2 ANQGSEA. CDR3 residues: CSVEGQLNTEAFF. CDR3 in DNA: TGCAGCGTTGAGGGACAGCTGAACACTGAAGCTTTCTTT.

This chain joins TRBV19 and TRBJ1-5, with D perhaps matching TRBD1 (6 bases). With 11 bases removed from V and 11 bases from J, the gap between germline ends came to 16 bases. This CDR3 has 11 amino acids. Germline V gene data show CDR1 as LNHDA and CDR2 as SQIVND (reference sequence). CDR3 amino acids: CASEGVASQHF. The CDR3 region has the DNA TGTGCCTCCGAGGGGGTTGCTTCCCAGCATTTT.

CDR3 sequence (DNA): TGCGCCAGCAGCTTGGCGGGGCGGGCAGGTGGTGAAGCTTTCTTT. As protein: CASSLAGRAGGEAFF. This chain uses TRBV5-1 with TRBJ1-1; the D gene is possibly TRBD1 (5 bases). Germline lookup yields CDR1 SGHRS and CDR2 YFSETQ. This CDR3 contains 15 residues. Deletions cut 0 bases from V and 7 bases from J, with 16 bases between. The full variable domain, its missing parts supplied by reference TRBV5-1 and TRBJ1-1, is KAGVTQTPRYLIKTRGQQVTLSCSPISGHRSVSWYQQTPGQGLQFLFEYFSETQRNKGNFPGRFSGRQFSNSRSEMNVSTLELGDSALYLCASSLAGRAGGEAFFGQGTRLTVV.

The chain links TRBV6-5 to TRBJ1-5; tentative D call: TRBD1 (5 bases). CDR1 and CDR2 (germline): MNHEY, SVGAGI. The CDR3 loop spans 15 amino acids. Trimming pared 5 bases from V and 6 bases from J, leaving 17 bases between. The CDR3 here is CASSPQGMGLQPQHF. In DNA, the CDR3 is TGTGCCAGCAGTCCCCAAGGGATGGGACTTCAGCCCCAGCATTTT.

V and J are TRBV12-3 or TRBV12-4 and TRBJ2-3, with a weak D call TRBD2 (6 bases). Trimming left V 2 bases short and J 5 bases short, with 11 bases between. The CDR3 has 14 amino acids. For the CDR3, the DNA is TGTGCCAGCAGTTTAAGTAGCGGACGAGATACGCAGTATTTT. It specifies CASSLSSGRDTQYF.

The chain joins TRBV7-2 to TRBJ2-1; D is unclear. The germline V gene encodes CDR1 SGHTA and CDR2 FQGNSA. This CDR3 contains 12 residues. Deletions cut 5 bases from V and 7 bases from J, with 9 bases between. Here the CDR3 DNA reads TGTGCCAGCAGCCACGACTTGAATGAGCAGTTCTTC. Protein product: CASSHDLNEQFF.

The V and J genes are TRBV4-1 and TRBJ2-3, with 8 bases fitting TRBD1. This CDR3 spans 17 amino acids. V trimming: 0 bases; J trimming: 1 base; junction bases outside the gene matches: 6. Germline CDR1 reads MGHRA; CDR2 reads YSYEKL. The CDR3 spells CASSQDFAGGRTDTQYF. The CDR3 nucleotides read TGCGCCAGCAGCCAAGATTTTGCAGGGGGCCGCACAGATACGCAGTATTTT.

In nucleotides, the CDR3 is TGTGCCAGCGGGACTAGCGCTCCGCAGTATTTT. Encoded protein: CASGTSAPQYF. The chain joins TRBV5-6 to TRBJ2-3, with 10 bases aligning to TRBD2. The CDR3 extends over 11 amino acids. With V trimmed by 7 bases and J by 10 bases, 3 bases remained unmatched. Germline CDR1 SGHDT, CDR2 YYEEEE.